This T cell receptor beta chain was obtained from a study of post-analysis software for immune sequencing data. Unique molecular identifiers featured in each of the TCR beta cDNA libraries. The authors obtained 500,000 or so cDNA molecules from about 0.94 to 9.7 million T cells. TCRdb re-derived calls from the PCR reads in MiXCR, one entry per CDR3 protein. Of about 460,000 distinct CDR3 sequences in the sample, roughly 45% were seen once. Study-wide results and caveats: Roughly five TRBV segments, including TRBV5-6, TRBV5-1 and TRBV20-1, were more frequent in patients than controls. Multiple sclerosis patients had significantly lower normalized Chao1 diversity than controls.

Worth noting for this clonotype: As yet, its antigen is unknown.

This CDR3 region has 15 residues. Germline CDR1 and CDR2: SEHNR and FQNEAQ (reference sequence). The receptor's source is a girl aged 10 to 17 with multiple sclerosis. The chain uses TRBV7-9 and TRBJ2-5; 7 bases match TRBD1. The DNA end is a closer match to TRBJ2-7, so the J assignment may be wrong. The sample taken for sequencing was blood. The CDR3 reads CASSLAGQLTSEQYF. CDR3 coding DNA: TGTGCCAGCAGCTTAGCGGGACAGTTAACGAGCGAGCAGTACTTC.